The present TCR beta chain was sequenced within a study of T-cell memory formation after mild COVID-19. This clonotype was counted a few times. The CDR3 consists of 14 residues. V shed 1 base and J 3 bases; nucleotides not matched to a gene: 1. Looked up from germline, CDR1 is KGHDR and CDR2 is SFDVKD. 5'RACE, which relied on constant-segment primers, yielded TCR alpha and TCR beta cDNA libraries carrying sample barcodes and UMIs. MiXCR was run by TCRdb on the 5' RACE reads, yielding one entry per CDR3 protein. Here the sample spans about 410,000 distinct CDR3 sequences, roughly a quarter being singletons.

The source of this sequence is an adult woman who had mild COVID-19 (a few samples of this study predate the infection). Cell type and time point are not known. The J gene is TRBJ2-5, the V gene TRBV24-1; 7 bases fit TRBD2. Sequencing input: PBMCs or a T cell subset sorted from them (not recorded which). CDR3: CATSDFAGEETQYF. In DNA form, the CDR3 reads TGTGCCACCAGTGATTTTGCGGGAGAAGAGACCCAGTACTTC.